What follows are 29 T cell receptor beta chains derived from one specimen sequenced in a study of blood T cell repertoires in COVID-19. The assay was immunoSEQ multiplex PCR, and TCRdb's table has in-frame clones only and misses some. This sample has around 400,000 clones; 87% occur once, and the top ten carry about 10%. The sequencing sample was made of peripheral blood. Receptor source: a woman under 40 with COVID-19, enrolled during active disease.

The gene calls are TRBV30 and TRBJ1-2; D is uncertain. Trimming cost V 0 bases and J 5 bases, with 7 bases left between them. Germline lookup yields CDR1 GTSNPN and CDR2 SVGIG (reference sequence). CDR3 length: 12 residues. The CDR3 is CAWSVNGYGYTF. DNA of the CDR3: TGTGCCTGGAGTGTAAACGGGTATGGCTACACCTTC. The full variable domain, in which reference TRBV30 and TRBJ1-2 provide the parts outside the CDR3, is SQTIHQWPATLVQPVGSPLSLECTVEGTSNPNLYWYRQAAGRGLQLLFYSVGIGQISSEVPQNLSASRPQDRQFILSSKKLLLSDSGFYLCAWSVNGYGYTFGSGTRLTVV.

The chain recombines TRBV6-5 with TRBJ1-2; 9 bases line up with TRBD1. This CDR3 has 15 amino acids. Trimming cost V 6 bases and J 8 bases; bases outside gene matches: 13. Germline V gene data show CDR1 as MNHEY and CDR2 as SVGAGI. This CDR3 is CASRDMGQGPGGYTF. The CDR3 region has the DNA TGTGCCAGCAGGGACATGGGACAGGGCCCTGGAGGCTACACCTTC.

The chain uses TRBV30 and TRBJ1-5; TRBD1 matches 7 bases. V gave up 5 bases and J gave up 4 bases; unmatched junction bases: 5. Germline CDR1 and CDR2: GTSNPN and SVGIG (reference sequence). This CDR3 is built from 13 residues. The CDR3, as DNA: TGTGCCTGGGCCGACAGGGCGAATCAGCCCCAGCATTTT. Translation gives CAWADRANQPQHF.

This chain links TRBV15 with TRBJ1-4; 8 nucleotides match TRBD1. The ends lost 2 bases at V and 8 bases at J; junction bases unmatched: 4. This CDR3 has 14 amino acids. Germline CDR1 and CDR2: LNHNV and YYDKDF (reference sequence). The CDR3 sequence: CATSRQGAEEKLFF. In DNA, the CDR3 is TGTGCCACCAGCAGACAGGGGGCCGAAGAAAAACTGTTTTTT.

DNA of the CDR3: TGTGCCAGCAGCGGAACAGCGGGAGAAGGTAGAGAGCAGTACTTC. Translation: CASSGTAGEGREQYF. The rearrangement links TRBV9 to TRBJ2-7; 8 nucleotides match TRBD2. Trimming took 3 bases from V and 7 from J; bases not matched to a gene: 12. This CDR3 is 15 amino acids long. From germline, CDR1 is SGDLS and CDR2 YYNGEE.

This sequence joins TRBV2 and TRBJ2-3, with a tentative D call TRBD1 (5 bases). There are 15 residues in the CDR3. Per germline, CDR1 SNHLY and CDR2 FYNNEI. Trimming took 4 bases from V and 2 from J, leaving 13 bases between them. CDR3 sequence reads: CASSVIAGLTDTQYF. As DNA, the CDR3 is TGTGCCAGCAGTGTAATTGCAGGGCTCACAGATACGCAGTATTTT.

V usage is TRBV2 and J usage is TRBJ2-7; D is possibly TRBD2 (5 bases). V dropped 3 bases and J dropped 2 bases, with 8 bases sitting between them. This CDR3 is 13 amino acids long. Germline V CDR1 and CDR2: SNHLY, FYNNEI. CDR3 in amino acids: CASSDGVPYEQYF. CDR3 nucleotides: TGTGCCAGCAGTGACGGGGTCCCCTACGAGCAGTACTTC.

V usage is TRBV5-1 and J usage is TRBJ1-6, with D perhaps TRBD1 (5 bases). Trimming cost V 3 bases and J 14 bases, with 12 bases left between them. This CDR3 comprises 12 residues. Germline values: CDR1 SGHRS, CDR2 YFSETQ. The CDR3 loop is CASSSDIATLHF. DNA of the CDR3: TGCGCCAGCAGCTCGGACATTGCCACCCTCCACTTT.

The rearrangement joins TRBV9 to TRBJ2-1; TRBD2 matches 13 bases. With V trimmed by 1 base and J by 4 bases, 5 bases remained unmatched. The CDR3 is made up of 17 amino acids. Per the germline V gene, CDR1 is SGDLS and CDR2 is YYNGEE. The CDR3 spells CASSVRTSGSFYNEQFF. CDR3 nucleotides: TGTGCCAGCAGCGTAAGGACTAGCGGGAGTTTTTACAATGAGCAGTTCTTC.

The rearrangement joins TRBV2 to TRBJ2-5; TRBD2 matches at 10 bases. The CDR3 totals 11 residues. Looked up from germline, CDR1 is SNHLY and CDR2 is FYNNEI. V dropped 11 bases and J dropped 5; count of bases not matched to a gene: 2. Here the CDR3 reads CAGTSVETQYF. In DNA, the CDR3 is TGTGCCGGGACTAGCGTCGAGACCCAGTACTTC.

DNA of the CDR3: TGTGCCACCAGTGACCCCGGACAGGGCACCGGGGAGCTGTTTTTT. This gives the protein CATSDPGQGTGELFF. The chain employs TRBV24-1 and TRBJ2-2, with 8 bases matching TRBD1. CDR3 length: 15 amino acids. Germline V gene sequence: CDR1 KGHDR, CDR2 SFDVKD. Trimming took 4 bases from V and 4 from J; bases not matched to a gene: 4.

The V call is TRBV6-5, the J call TRBJ1-5; 7 nucleotides agree with TRBD1. CDR1 is MNHEY, CDR2 SVGAGI, per germline. The CDR3 loop spans 14 amino acids. V shed 7 bases and J 3 bases; nucleotides not matched to a gene: 6. This CDR3 reads CASILQGHNQPQHF. The CDR3 DNA follows: TGTGCCAGCATTCTACAGGGGCACAATCAGCCCCAGCATTTT.

The chain carries TRBV14 and TRBJ2-7; possibly TRBD2 for D (5 bases). V was clipped by 1 base and J by 4 bases, with 8 bases between them. Germline assignment: CDR1 SGHDN and CDR2 FVKESK. The CDR3 runs to 13 residues. CDR3 sequence (DNA): TGTGCCAGCAGCCAAGTTCGGGGATACGAGCAGTACTTC. Its protein product is CASSQVRGYEQYF.

The chain couples TRBV5-8 to TRBJ2-7; perhaps TRBD2 as D (7 bases). The CDR3 loop spans 15 amino acids. Trimming left V 7 bases short and J 3 bases short, with 20 bases between. The germline V gene has CDR1 SGHTS and CDR2 YDEGEE. The CDR3 here is CASPGEGLASYEQYF. The CDR3 DNA follows: TGTGCCAGCCCAGGGGAGGGGCTAGCGAGCTACGAGCAGTACTTC.

The chain has TRBV28 and TRBJ2-1; D is unclear. The CDR3 totals 12 residues. V lost 7 bases and J 1 base, leaving 5 bases between the germline ends. The germline V gene has CDR1 MDHEN and CDR2 SYDVKM. CDR3 region: CASTPSYNEQFF. The CDR3 DNA follows: TGTGCCAGCACCCCTTCCTACAATGAGCAGTTCTTC.

The V gene is TRBV4-3, the J gene TRBJ2-7; maybe TRBD1 (6 bases). The CDR3 has 14 amino acids. Between the trimmed V and J ends, which lost 2 bases and 2 bases, there was a span of 10 bases. Germline CDR1 is LGHNA and CDR2 is YSLEER. Here the CDR3 DNA reads TGCGCCAGCAGCCAATTCAGGGGTACCTACGAGCAGTACTTC. Translation gives CASSQFRGTYEQYF.

This chain joins TRBV5-6 and TRBJ2-7; weak D call: TRBD1 (6 bases). The CDR3 length is 14 residues. Trimming removed 4 bases at V and 0 bases at J, with 11 bases between. Germline assignment: CDR1 SGHDT and CDR2 YYEEEE. Here the CDR3 reads CASSGTGPSYEQYF. The CDR3, as DNA: TGTGCCAGCAGCGGAACAGGGCCCTCCTACGAGCAGTACTTC.

This clone appeared a single time. The chain employs TRBV10-1 and TRBJ2-1; a weak D match, TRBD2 (6 bases). CDR3 size: 14 residues. Germline V lookup: CDR1 WNHNN, CDR2 SYGVQD (reference sequence). The V end was cut by 3 bases, the J end by 9 bases, with 15 bases between. The CDR3 sequence: CASSETGAVSEQFF. The CDR3 region has the DNA TGCGCCAGCAGTGAAACGGGAGCGGTGAGTGAGCAGTTCTTC.

The CDR3 region has the DNA TGTGCCAGCAGCTTAGCGAGACAGTTCAATCAGCCCCAGCATTTT. As protein: CASSLARQFNQPQHF. The genes are TRBV7-2 and TRBJ1-5; D may be TRBD1 (5 bases). V shed 0 bases and J shed 3 bases, with 9 bases lying between them. The CDR3 totals 15 residues. Germline V gives CDR1 SGHTA, CDR2 FQGNSA.

The chain joins TRBV6-5 to TRBJ2-2; no clear D. V was shortened by 4 bases and J by 1 base, with 7 bases between the two germline ends. CDR3 length equals 14 residues. The germline V gene has CDR1 MNHEY and CDR2 SVGAGI. The CDR3 DNA reads as TGTGCCAGCAGTTTAAACGGGAACACCGGGGAGCTGTTTTTT. Residues: CASSLNGNTGELFF.

The rearrangement joins TRBV4-1 to TRBJ2-5; D unresolved. The V gene's germline CDR1 is MGHRA and CDR2 YSYEKL. Trimming stripped 3 bases from V and 1 base from J, with 6 bases between. The CDR3 is 13 residues long. The DNA of the CDR3 is TGCGCCAGCAGCCACAACAGCCAAGAGACCCAGTACTTC. It encodes CASSHNSQETQYF.

The J gene is TRBJ2-2, the V gene TRBV24-1; 8 bases agree with TRBD1. The germline V gene encodes CDR1 KGHDR and CDR2 SFDVKD. The V gene end was trimmed by 0 bases and the J gene end by 8 bases; junction bases not matched to a gene: 4. This CDR3 region has 15 residues. The CDR3 here is CATSDLSGGIGELFF. In DNA, the CDR3 is TGTGCCACCAGTGATTTGTCAGGGGGCATAGGGGAGCTGTTTTTT.

V is TRBV30 and J is TRBJ2-3; 11 bases map to TRBD2. Germline V gene sequence: CDR1 GTSNPN, CDR2 SVGIG (reference sequence). Germline trimming cut 5 bases from V and 1 base from J; bases unmatched to any gene: 8. This CDR3 comprises 16 residues. The CDR3 DNA reads as TGTGCCTGGGACCCGGGACTAGCGGAGGGCACAGATACGCAGTATTTT. This sequence encodes CAWDPGLAEGTDTQYF.

The gene calls are TRBV24-1 and TRBJ2-1; TRBD2 might be the D (5 bases). CDR1 is KGHDR, CDR2 SFDVKD, per germline. Trimming left V 9 bases short and J 6 bases short, with 8 bases between. The CDR3 loop spans 11 amino acids. This CDR3 is CATEEGNEQFF. CDR3 DNA: TGTGCCACCGAAGAGGGCAATGAGCAGTTCTTC.

This chain links TRBV7-3 with TRBJ2-3, with D possibly TRBD2 on 6 matching bases. Germline V gene lookup returns CDR1 SGHTA and CDR2 FQGTGA. This CDR3 is built from 13 residues. Trimming cost V 5 bases and J 3 bases, with 9 bases left between them. CDR3 sequence reads: CASSRGATDTQYF. The CDR3 nucleotides read TGTGCCAGCAGCCGCGGGGCAACAGATACGCAGTATTTT. Complete variable domain (other parts from reference TRBV7-3 and TRBJ2-3): GAGVSQTPSNKVTEKGKYVELRCDPISGHTALYWYRQSLGQGPEFLIYFQGTGAADDSGLPNDRFFAVRPEGSVSTLKIQRTERGDSAVYLCASSRGATDTQYFGPGTRLTVL.

With regard to this clone: Other DNA sequences in this sample translate to the same CDR3. This sequence joins TRBV19 and TRBJ2-7, with 13 nucleotides matching TRBD2. This CDR3 is built from 15 residues. After removal of 4 bases from V and 7 bases from J, the junction contained 7 bases not matched to a gene. Germline lookup yields CDR1 LNHDA and CDR2 SQIVND (reference sequence). The CDR3 DNA is TGTGCCAGTAGTACCGGACTAGCGGGAGTATATGAGCAGTACTTC. Amino acid sequence: CASSTGLAGVYEQYF. Together with reference TRBV19 and TRBJ2-7, the CDR3 gives the full variable domain: DGGITQSPKYLFRKEGQNVTLSCEQNLNHDAMYWYRQDPGQGLRLIYYSQIVNDFQKGDIAEGYSVSREKKESFPLTVTSAQKNPTAFYLCASSTGLAGVYEQYFGPGTRLTVT.

The V and J genes are TRBV2 and TRBJ1-1; TRBD1 is a possible D gene (6 bases). The CDR3 is 13 amino acids. The germline CDR1 and CDR2 sequences are SNHLY and FYNNEI. Trimming pared 6 bases from V and 2 bases from J, leaving 10 bases between. The CDR3 spells CASSGTSNTEAFF. CDR3 DNA: TGTGCCAGCAGCGGGACAAGTAACACTGAAGCTTTCTTT. Combining the CDR3 with reference TRBV2 and TRBJ1-1 gives the whole variable domain EPEVTQTPSHQVTQMGQEVILRCVPISNHLYFYWYRQILGQKVEFLVSFYNNEISEKSEIFDDQFSVERPDGSNFTLKIRSTKLEDSAMYFCASSGTSNTEAFFGQGTRLTVV.

The rearrangement links TRBV6-6 to TRBJ2-7; D is ambiguous. CDR3 length: 13 residues. Germline V gene sequence: CDR1 MNHNY, CDR2 SVGAGI (reference sequence). V was clipped by 0 bases and J by 2 bases, with 5 bases between them. The CDR3 here is CASSYSNTYEQYF. The CDR3 region has the DNA TGTGCCAGCAGTTACTCTAATACCTACGAGCAGTACTTC.

The J gene is TRBJ1-1, the V gene TRBV10-3, with TRBD1 matching 8 bases. The CDR3 loop spans 15 amino acids. Germline assignment: CDR1 ENHRY and CDR2 SYGVKD. The V segment lost 4 bases and the J segment 0 bases; nucleotides outside the gene matches: 4. CDR3 protein: CAISGDRNMNTEAFF. The CDR3 DNA reads TGTGCCATCAGTGGGGACAGGAACATGAACACTGAAGCTTTCTTT.